The source of this T cell receptor beta chain is a study of PD-L1 blockade in urothelial cancer. Profiling relied on immunoSEQ multiplex PCR, and the TCRdb table lists in-frame clones only, not all of them. The data hold 35,000 to 50,000 clones, with 70% to 90% observed a single time. The sample here was PBMCs, taken around atezolizumab (anti-PD-L1) treatment. This clonotype was sampled from a woman in her fifties or sixties with urothelial cancer.

CDR3 DNA: TGTGCCAGCAAGAGGACAGCCAACAAGAGAGAAGCTTTCTTT. Amino acids: CASKRTANKREAFF. The chain joins TRBV4-2 to TRBJ1-1, with D maybe TRBD1 (6 bases). Germline CDR1 LGHNA, CDR2 YNFKEQ. The ends were cut back, 7 bases at V and 8 bases at J, with 20 bases in the middle. There are 14 residues in the CDR3.